This T cell receptor beta chain was captured by sequencing in a study of identical twins. Study findings and constraints: Researchers reported weaker excess twin sharing in beta out-of-frame sequences.

The CDR3 is 13 residues long. V was pared by 4 bases and J by 5 bases, with 11 bases between. Germline loops: CDR1 MNHEY, CDR2 SMNVEV (reference sequence). In regard to this clonotype: Its antigen is unknown.

Through template switching, a universal primer site was introduced, and the cDNA contained unique molecular identifiers. Each CDR3 protein is one row after TCRdb ran MiXCR on the 5' RACE reads. The repertoire holds roughly 230,000 distinct CDR3 sequences, with about 8.3% as singletons. Healthy Caucasians, and only they, were the donors. This same sample was also part of a study on yellow fever vaccine responses in identical twins.

The receptor was derived from a woman under 30 in good health. The source material was CD8+ T cells sorted from blood. This chain links TRBV27 with TRBJ2-5, with D unresolved. Written as DNA, the CDR3 is TGTGCCAGCAGTTCCCCCGGTGAGGAGACCCAGTACTTC. Translated: CASSSPGEETQYF.